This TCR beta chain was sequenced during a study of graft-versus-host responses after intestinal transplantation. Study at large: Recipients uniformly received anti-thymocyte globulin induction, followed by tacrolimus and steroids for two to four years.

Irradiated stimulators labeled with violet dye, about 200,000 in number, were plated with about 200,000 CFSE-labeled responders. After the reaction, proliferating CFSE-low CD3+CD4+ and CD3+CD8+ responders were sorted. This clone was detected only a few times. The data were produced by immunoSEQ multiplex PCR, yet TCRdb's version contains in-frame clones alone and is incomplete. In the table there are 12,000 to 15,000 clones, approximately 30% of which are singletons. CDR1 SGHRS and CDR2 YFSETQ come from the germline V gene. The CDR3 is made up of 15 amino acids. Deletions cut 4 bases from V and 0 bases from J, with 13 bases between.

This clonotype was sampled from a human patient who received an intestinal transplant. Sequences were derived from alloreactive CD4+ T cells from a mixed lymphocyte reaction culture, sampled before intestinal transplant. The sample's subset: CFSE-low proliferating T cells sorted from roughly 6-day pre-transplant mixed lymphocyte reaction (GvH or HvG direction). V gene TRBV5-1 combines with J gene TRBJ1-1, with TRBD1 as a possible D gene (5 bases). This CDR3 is CASSLLGTLNTEAFF. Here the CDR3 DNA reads TGCGCCAGCAGCCTCCTCGGGACCTTGAACACTGAAGCTTTCTTT.